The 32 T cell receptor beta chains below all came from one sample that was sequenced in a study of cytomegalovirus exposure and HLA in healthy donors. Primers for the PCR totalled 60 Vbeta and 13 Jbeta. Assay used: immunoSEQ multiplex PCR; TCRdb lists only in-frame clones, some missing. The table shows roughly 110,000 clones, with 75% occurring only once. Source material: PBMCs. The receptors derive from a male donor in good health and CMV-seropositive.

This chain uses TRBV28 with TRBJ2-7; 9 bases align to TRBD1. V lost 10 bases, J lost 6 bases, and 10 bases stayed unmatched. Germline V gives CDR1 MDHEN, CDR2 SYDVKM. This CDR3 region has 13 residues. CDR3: CATYRGQGGEQYF. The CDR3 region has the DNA TGTGCCACATACAGGGGACAGGGTGGCGAGCAGTACTTC.

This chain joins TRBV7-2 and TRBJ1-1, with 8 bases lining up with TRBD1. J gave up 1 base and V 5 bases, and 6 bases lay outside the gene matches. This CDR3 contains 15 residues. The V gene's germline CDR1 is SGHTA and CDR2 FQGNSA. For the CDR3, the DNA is TGTGCCAGCAGCCGAGGACAGGGCTCGAACACTGAAGCTTTCTTT. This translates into CASSRGQGSNTEAFF.

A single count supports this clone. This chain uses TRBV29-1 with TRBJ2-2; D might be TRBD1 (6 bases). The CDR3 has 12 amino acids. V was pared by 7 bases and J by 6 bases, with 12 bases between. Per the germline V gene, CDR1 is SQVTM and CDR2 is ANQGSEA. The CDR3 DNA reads TGCAGCGCCCAGGGGAATTCCGGGGAGCTGTTTTTT. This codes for CSAQGNSGELFF.

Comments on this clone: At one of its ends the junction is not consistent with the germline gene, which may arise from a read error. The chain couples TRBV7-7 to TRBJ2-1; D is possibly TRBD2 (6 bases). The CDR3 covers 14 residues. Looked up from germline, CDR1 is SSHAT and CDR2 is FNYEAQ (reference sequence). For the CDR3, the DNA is TGTGCTAGCAGCTTAGCCGGAGGGTCTGCTGAGCAGTTCTTC. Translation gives CASSLAGGSAEQFF.

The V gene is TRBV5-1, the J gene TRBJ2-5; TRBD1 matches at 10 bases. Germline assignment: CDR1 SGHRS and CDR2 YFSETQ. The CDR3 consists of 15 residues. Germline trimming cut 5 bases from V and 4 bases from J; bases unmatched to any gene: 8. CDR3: CASRSTRDRGETQYF. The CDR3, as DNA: TGCGCCAGCAGATCTACCCGGGACAGGGGAGAGACCCAGTACTTC.

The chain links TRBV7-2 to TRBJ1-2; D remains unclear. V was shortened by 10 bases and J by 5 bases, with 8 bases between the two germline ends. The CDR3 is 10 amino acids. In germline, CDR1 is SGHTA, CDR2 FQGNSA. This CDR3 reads CATGEYGYTF. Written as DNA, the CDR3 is TGTGCCACTGGGGAGTATGGCTACACCTTC. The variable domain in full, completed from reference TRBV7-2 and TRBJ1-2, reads GAGVSQSPSNKVTEKGKDVELRCDPISGHTALYWYRQSLGQGLEFLIYFQGNSAPDKSGLPSDRFSAERTGGSVSTLTIQRTQQEDSAVYLCATGEYGYTFGSGTRLTVV.

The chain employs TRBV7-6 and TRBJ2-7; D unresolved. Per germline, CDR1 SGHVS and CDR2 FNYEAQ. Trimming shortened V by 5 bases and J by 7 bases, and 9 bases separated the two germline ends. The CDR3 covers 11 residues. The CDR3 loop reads CASSHSGEQYF. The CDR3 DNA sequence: TGTGCCAGCAGCCACTCCGGGGAGCAGTACTTC.

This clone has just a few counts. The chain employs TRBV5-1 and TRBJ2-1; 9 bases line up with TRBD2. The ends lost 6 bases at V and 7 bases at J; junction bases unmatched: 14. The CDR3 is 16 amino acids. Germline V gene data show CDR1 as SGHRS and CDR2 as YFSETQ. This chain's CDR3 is CASTLGAGGPENEQFF. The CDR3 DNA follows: TGCGCCAGCACCCTCGGGGCGGGAGGGCCCGAGAATGAGCAGTTCTTC.

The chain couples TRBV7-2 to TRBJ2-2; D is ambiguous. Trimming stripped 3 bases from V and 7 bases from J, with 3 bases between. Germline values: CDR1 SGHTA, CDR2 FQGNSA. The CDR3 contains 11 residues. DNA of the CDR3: TGTGCCAGCAGCTTTTACGGGGAGCTGTTTTTT. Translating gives CASSFYGELFF. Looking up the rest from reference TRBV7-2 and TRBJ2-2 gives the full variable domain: GAGVSQSPSNKVTEKGKDVELRCDPISGHTALYWYRQSLGQGLEFLIYFQGNSAPDKSGLPSDRFSAERTGGSVSTLTIQRTQQEDSAVYLCASSFYGELFFGEGSRLTVL.

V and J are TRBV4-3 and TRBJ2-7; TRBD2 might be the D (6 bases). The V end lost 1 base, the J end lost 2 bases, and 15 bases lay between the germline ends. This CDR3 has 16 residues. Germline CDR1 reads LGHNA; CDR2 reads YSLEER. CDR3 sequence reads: CASSQVEGRTPYEQYF. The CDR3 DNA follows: TGCGCCAGCAGCCAAGTCGAGGGGAGGACTCCCTACGAGCAGTACTTC.

In nucleotides, the CDR3 is TGTGCCAGTAGTGTGGGACAGAACTATGGCTACACCTTC. Translated, it gives CASSVGQNYGYTF. The rearrangement uses TRBV19 and TRBJ1-2; 7 bases are a match to TRBD1. Germline-derived CDR1 and CDR2 are LNHDA and SQIVND (reference sequence). V trimming: 5 bases; J trimming: 2 bases; junction bases outside the gene matches: 2. This CDR3 has 13 residues.

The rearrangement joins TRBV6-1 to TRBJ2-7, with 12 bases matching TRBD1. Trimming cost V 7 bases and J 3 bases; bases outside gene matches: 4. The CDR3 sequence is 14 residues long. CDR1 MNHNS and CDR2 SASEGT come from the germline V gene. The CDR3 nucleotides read TGTGCCAGCACCGGGGACAGGGGGCACTACGAGCAGTACTTC. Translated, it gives CASTGDRGHYEQYF.

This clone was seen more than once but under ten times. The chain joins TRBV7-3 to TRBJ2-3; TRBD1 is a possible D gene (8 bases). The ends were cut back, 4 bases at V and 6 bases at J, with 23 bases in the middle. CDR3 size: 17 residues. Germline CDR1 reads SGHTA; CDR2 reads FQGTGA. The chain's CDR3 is CASSSQQGGAGEDTQYF. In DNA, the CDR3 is TGTGCCAGCAGCTCCCAACAGGGGGGGGCAGGGGAGGATACGCAGTATTTT.

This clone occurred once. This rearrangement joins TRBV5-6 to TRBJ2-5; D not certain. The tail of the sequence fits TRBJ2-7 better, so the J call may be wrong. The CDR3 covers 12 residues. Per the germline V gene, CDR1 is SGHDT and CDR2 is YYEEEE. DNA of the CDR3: TGTGCCAGCAGTTCGAACTCCTACGAGCAGTACTTC. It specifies CASSSNSYEQYF.

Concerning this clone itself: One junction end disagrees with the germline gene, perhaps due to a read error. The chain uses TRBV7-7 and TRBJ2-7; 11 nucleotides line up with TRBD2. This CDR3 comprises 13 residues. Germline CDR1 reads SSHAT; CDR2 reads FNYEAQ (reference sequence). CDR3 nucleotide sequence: TGTGCTAGCAGCTTAGGACTAGCGGGCGAGCAGTACTTC. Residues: CASSLGLAGEQYF.

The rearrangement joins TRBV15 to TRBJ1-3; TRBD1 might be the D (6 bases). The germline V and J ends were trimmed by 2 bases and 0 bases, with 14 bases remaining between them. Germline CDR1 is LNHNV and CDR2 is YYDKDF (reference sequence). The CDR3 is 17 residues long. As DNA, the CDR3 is TGTGCCACCAGCAGAAGGGGAACAGGGTACTCTGGAAACACCATATATTTT. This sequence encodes CATSRRGTGYSGNTIYF.

The CDR3 DNA reads as TGTGCCAGCAGCTCTGTACAGGGTCCGTCCTACGAGCAGTACTTC. The encoded protein is CASSSVQGPSYEQYF. The rearrangement joins TRBV13 to TRBJ2-7, with D tentatively TRBD1 (6 bases). This CDR3 spans 15 amino acids. Trimming removed 4 bases from V and 1 base from J, with 14 bases in between. CDR1 and CDR2 from the germline V gene are PRHDT and FYEKMQ (reference sequence).

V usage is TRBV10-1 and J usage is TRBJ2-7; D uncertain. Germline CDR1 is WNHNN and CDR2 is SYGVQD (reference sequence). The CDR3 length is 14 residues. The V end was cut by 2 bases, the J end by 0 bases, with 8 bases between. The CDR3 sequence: CASSERVTSYEQYF. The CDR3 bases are TGCGCCAGCAGTGAGCGGGTGACCTCCTACGAGCAGTACTTC.

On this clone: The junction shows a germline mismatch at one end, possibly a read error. The CDR3 DNA is TGTGCTAGCAGCTTAGTTGCAGGAGGGTCCTACAATGAGCAGTTCTTC. Translated: CASSLVAGGSYNEQFF. J is TRBJ2-1 and V is TRBV7-7; the D gene is possibly TRBD2 (6 bases). The CDR3 extends over 16 amino acids. The V gene's germline CDR1 is SSHAT and CDR2 FNYEAQ (reference sequence).

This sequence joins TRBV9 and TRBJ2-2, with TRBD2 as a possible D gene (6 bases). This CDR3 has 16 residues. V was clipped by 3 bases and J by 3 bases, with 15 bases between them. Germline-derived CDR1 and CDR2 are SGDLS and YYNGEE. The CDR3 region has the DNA TGTGCCAGCAGCGCGAACCGGGACTTTTACACCGGGGAGCTGTTTTTT. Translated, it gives CASSANRDFYTGELFF. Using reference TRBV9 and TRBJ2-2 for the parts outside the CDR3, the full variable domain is DSGVTQTPKHLITATGQRVTLRCSPRSGDLSVYWYQQSLDQGLQFLIQYYNGEERAKGNILERFSAQQFPDLHSELNLSSLELGDSALYFCASSANRDFYTGELFFGEGSRLTVL.

CDR3 region: CASLNLGGFEAFF. In DNA form, the CDR3 reads TGTGCCAGCCTCAACTTGGGGGGGTTTGAAGCTTTCTTT. The chain joins TRBV27 to TRBJ1-1, with D possibly TRBD1 on 5 matching bases. The CDR3 consists of 13 residues. The germline V gene encodes CDR1 MNHEY and CDR2 SMNVEV (reference sequence). The V end was cut by 8 bases, the J end by 7 bases, with 17 bases between.

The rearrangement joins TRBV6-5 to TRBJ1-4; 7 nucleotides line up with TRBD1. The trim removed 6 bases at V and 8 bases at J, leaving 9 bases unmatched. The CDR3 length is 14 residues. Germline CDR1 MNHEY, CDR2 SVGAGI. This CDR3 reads CASRRQGSGEKLFF. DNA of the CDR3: TGTGCCAGCAGACGACAGGGATCGGGCGAAAAACTGTTTTTT.

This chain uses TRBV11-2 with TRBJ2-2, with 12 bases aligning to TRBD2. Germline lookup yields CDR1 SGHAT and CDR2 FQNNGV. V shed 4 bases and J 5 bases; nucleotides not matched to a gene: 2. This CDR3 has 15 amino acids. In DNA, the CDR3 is TGTGCCAGCAGCTCGACTAGCGGGAGTACCGGGGAGCTGTTTTTT. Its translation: CASSSTSGSTGELFF.

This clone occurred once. In DNA, the CDR3 is TGTGCCAGCAGTGAAGCGCAGGGGGCCCGCATGAACACTGAAGCTTTCTTT. It is translated as CASSEAQGARMNTEAFF. V and J are TRBV2 and TRBJ1-1, with TRBD1 matching over 8 bases. The V gene end was trimmed by 0 bases and the J gene end by 0 bases; junction bases not matched to a gene: 6. Germline CDR1 is SNHLY and CDR2 is FYNNEI. The CDR3 contains 17 residues.

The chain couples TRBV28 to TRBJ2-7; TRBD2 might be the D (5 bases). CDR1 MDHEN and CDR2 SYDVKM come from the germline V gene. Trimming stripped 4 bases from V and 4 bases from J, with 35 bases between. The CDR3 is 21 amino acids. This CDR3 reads CASSSLFPITLFSEIGYEQYF. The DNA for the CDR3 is TGTGCCAGCAGTTCATTATTCCCCATAACATTATTTAGCGAGATCGGATACGAGCAGTACTTC.

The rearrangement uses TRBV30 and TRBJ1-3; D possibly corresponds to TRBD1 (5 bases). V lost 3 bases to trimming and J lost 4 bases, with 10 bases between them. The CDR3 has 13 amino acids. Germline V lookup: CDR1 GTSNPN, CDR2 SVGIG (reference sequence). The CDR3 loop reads CAWREGWGNTIYF. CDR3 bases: TGTGCCTGGAGGGAGGGGTGGGGAAACACCATATATTTT.

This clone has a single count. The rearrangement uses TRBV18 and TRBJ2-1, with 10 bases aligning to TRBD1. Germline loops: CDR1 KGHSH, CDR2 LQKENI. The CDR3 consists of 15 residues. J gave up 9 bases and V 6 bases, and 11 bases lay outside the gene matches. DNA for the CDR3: TGTGCCAGCTCCCCCGGACAGGGGGGCCTTGGTGAGCAGTTCTTC. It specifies CASSPGQGGLGEQFF.

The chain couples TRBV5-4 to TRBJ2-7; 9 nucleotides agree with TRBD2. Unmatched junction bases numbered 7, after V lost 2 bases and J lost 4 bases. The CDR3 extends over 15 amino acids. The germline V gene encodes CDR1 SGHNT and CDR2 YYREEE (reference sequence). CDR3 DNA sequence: TGTGCCAGCAGCTTAGGAGCGGGGGGACGTTACGAGCAGTACTTC. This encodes CASSLGAGGRYEQYF.

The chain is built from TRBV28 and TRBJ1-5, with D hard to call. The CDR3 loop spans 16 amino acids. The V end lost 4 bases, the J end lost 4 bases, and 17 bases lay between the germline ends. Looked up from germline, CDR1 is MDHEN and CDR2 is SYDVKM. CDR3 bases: TGTGCCAGCAGTTACTCGACAACGGGGAAAAATCAGCCCCAGCATTTT. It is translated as CASSYSTTGKNQPQHF.

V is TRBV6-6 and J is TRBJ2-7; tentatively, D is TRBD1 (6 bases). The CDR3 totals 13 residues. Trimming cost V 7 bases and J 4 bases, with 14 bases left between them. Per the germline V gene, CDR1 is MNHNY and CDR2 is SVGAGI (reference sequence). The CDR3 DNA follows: TGTGCCAGCACCCGCGACAGGCATTACGAGCAGTACTTC. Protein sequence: CASTRDRHYEQYF.

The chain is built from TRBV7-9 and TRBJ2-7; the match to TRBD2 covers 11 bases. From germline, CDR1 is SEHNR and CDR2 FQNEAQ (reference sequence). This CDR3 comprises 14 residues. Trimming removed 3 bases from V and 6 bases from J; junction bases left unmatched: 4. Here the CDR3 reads CASSLTSGMSEQYF. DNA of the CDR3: TGTGCCAGCAGCTTGACTAGCGGGATGAGCGAGCAGTACTTC. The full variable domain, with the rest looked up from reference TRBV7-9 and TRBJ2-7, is DTGVSQNPRHKITKRGQNVTFRCDPISEHNRLYWYRQTLGQGPEFLTYFQNEAQLEKSRLLSDRFSAERPKGSFSTLEIQRTEQGDSAMYLCASSLTSGMSEQYFGPGTRLTVT.

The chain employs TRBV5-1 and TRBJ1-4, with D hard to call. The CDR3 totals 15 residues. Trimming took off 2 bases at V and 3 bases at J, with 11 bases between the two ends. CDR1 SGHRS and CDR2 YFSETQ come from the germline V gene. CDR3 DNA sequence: TGCGCCAGCAGCTTCGAGGGTTTGGCTAATGAAAAACTGTTTTTT. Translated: CASSFEGLANEKLFF.